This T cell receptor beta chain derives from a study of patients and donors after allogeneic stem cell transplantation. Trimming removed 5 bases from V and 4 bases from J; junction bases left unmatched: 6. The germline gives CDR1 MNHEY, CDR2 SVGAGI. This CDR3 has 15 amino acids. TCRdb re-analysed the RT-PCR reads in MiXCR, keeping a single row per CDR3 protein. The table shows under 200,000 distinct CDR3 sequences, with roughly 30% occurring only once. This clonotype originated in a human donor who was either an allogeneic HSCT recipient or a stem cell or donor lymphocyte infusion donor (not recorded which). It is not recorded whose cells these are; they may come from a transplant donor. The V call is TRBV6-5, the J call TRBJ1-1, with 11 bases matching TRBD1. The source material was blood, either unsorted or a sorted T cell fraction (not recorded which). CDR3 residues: CASSRLGQGGTEAFF. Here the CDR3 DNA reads TGTGCCAGCAGTCGCCTGGGACAGGGGGGCACTGAAGCTTTCTTT.